This T cell receptor (beta chain) derives from a study of T cell changes during pregnancy in multiple sclerosis. Trimming shortened V by 4 bases and J by 0 bases, and 10 bases separated the two germline ends. Germline V gene sequence: CDR1 SNHLY, CDR2 FYNNEI. CDR3 size: 15 residues. Measured with immunoSEQ multiplex PCR; TCRdb has only the in-frame clones, and not every one. Found here are tens of thousands of clones, about nine tenths of them singletons; the top ten hold less than 3%. This receptor was taken from a female donor in good health, enrolled as a control in a pregnancy study. The specimen was peripheral blood, collected in the second trimester of pregnancy. This sequence joins TRBV2 and TRBJ2-4; D is ambiguous. The CDR3 region has the DNA TGTGCCAGCAGTGGGCGGTCAATAGCCAAAAACATTCAGTACTTC. It specifies CASSGRSIAKNIQYF.